The T cell receptor beta chain under discussion was sequenced for a study of cytomegalovirus exposure and HLA in healthy donors. Study details: The 90 to 150 validation repertoires and the roughly 680 first-cohort repertoires shared a platform, a later analysis reported. Study-wide results and limits: Under in vitro conditions, three CMV-associated chains were confirmed as specific for CMV antigens. High specificity and sensitivity for cytomegalovirus status were reported for the classifier.

The V segment lost 4 bases and the J segment 2 bases; nucleotides outside the gene matches: 5. The CDR3 contains 14 residues. From germline, CDR1 is SGHRS and CDR2 YFSETQ. The assay was immunoSEQ multiplex PCR, and TCRdb's table has in-frame clones only and misses some. Found here are tens of thousands of clones, 94% of them singletons; the top ten hold 0.5% to 0.75%. While the first cohort had 500 to 700 subjects, the donors belonged to the separate validation cohort of more than 95 subjects. This clone was recorded once. The target antigen is unknown. Sequenced material: PBMCs. The TCR was taken from a woman between 18 and 29 years old in good health and CMV-seronegative. The chain uses TRBV5-1 and TRBJ2-5; TRBD2 agrees at 7 bases. CDR3 nucleotide sequence: TGCGCCAGCAGCCCGGGACTAATACAAGAGACCCAGTACTTC. This translates into CASSPGLIQETQYF.